One and the same sample provided the 7 T cell receptor beta chains below, sequenced in a study of cytomegalovirus exposure and HLA in healthy donors. Primers: 60 Vbeta forward and 13 Jbeta reverse. Generated by immunoSEQ multiplex PCR, the TCRdb table keeps only in-frame clones and is missing some. The repertoire includes just over 200,000 clones, 79% of them detected once, and 1.5% to 2% sits in the top ten. Specimen: PBMCs. The receptors originated from a man aged 45-65 years in good health and CMV-seronegative.

This chain connects TRBV5-6 to TRBJ2-5, with 7 bases fitting TRBD1. The CDR3 covers 12 residues. Germline-derived CDR1 and CDR2 are SGHDT and YYEEEE. V lost 6 bases to trimming and J lost 6 bases; unmatched junction nucleotides: 5. The CDR3 loop is CASMGQWKTQYF. In nucleotides, the CDR3 is TGTGCCAGCATGGGACAGTGGAAGACCCAGTACTTC.

This chain uses TRBV2 with TRBJ2-1, with D maybe TRBD1 (7 bases). Germline CDR1 SNHLY, CDR2 FYNNEI. Trimming stripped 2 bases from V and 4 bases from J, with 18 bases between. This CDR3 is 17 amino acids long. CDR3 sequence: CASSETAGGPLYNEQFF. In DNA, the CDR3 is TGTGCCAGCAGTGAAACGGCAGGGGGGCCCCTTTACAATGAGCAGTTCTTC.

This clone was counted a few times. The gene calls are TRBV11-3 and TRBJ2-2; possible D gene TRBD2, 5 bases. This CDR3 region has 15 residues. V lost 3 bases to trimming and J lost 0 bases, with 8 bases between them. CDR1 and CDR2 (germline): SGHNT, YENEEA. The CDR3 spells CASSLGSANTGELFF. Written as DNA, the CDR3 is TGTGCCAGCAGCTTGGGGAGCGCGAACACCGGGGAGCTGTTTTTT.

The rearrangement links TRBV6-1 to TRBJ2-3; possibly TRBD2 for D (5 bases). This CDR3 has 14 amino acids. The ends were cut back, 7 bases at V and 6 bases at J, with 17 bases in the middle. The V gene's germline CDR1 is MNHNS and CDR2 SASEGT. CDR3 DNA: TGTGCCAGCACAAGAGACTACGGAACGGATACGCAGTATTTT. The encoded protein is CASTRDYGTDTQYF.

This clone has just a few counts. The CDR3 DNA reads as TGCGCCAGCAGCTCCGGGACAGGGGTCGGAAACACCATATATTTT. Translating it yields CASSSGTGVGNTIYF. The chain links TRBV5-1 to TRBJ1-3; TRBD1 aligns across 10 bases. V lost 3 bases to trimming and J lost 4 bases; unmatched junction nucleotides: 4. There are 15 residues in the CDR3. Germline-derived CDR1 and CDR2 are SGHRS and YFSETQ.

The CDR3 reads CASSQDLAGRYNEQFF. CDR3 sequence (DNA): TGCGCCAGCAGCCAAGATTTAGCGGGACGTTACAATGAGCAGTTCTTC. The V and J genes are TRBV4-1 and TRBJ2-1; 8 bases agree with TRBD2. The CDR3 covers 16 residues. V trimming: 0 bases; J trimming: 4 bases; junction bases outside the gene matches: 5. Per the germline V gene, CDR1 is MGHRA and CDR2 is YSYEKL.

V is TRBV6-1 and J is TRBJ1-1; 9 positions agree with TRBD1. Germline-derived CDR1 and CDR2 are MNHNS and SASEGT. Trimming removed 6 bases from V and 1 base from J; junction bases left unmatched: 3. The CDR3 has 14 amino acids. As DNA, the CDR3 is TGTGCCAGCAGGGACAGGGGCCCGAACACTGAAGCTTTCTTT. It codes for CASRDRGPNTEAFF.